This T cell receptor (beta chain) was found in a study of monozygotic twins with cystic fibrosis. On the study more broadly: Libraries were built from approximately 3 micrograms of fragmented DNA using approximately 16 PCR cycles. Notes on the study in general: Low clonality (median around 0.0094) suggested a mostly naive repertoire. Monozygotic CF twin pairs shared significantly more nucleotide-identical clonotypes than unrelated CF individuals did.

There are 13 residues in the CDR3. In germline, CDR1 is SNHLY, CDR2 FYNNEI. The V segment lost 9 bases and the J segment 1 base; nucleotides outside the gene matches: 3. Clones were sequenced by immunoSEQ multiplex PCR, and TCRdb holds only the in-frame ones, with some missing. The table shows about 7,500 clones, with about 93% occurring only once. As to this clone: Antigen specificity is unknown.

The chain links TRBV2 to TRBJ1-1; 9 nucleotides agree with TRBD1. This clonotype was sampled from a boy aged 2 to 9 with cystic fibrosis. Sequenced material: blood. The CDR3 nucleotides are TGTGCCAGTGGACAGGGGTGGAACACTGAAGCTTTCTTT. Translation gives CASGQGWNTEAFF.